This entry lists 22 T cell receptor beta chains sequenced from one sample in a study of cytomegalovirus exposure and HLA in healthy donors. The PCR employed 60 Vbeta primers together with 13 Jbeta primers. Libraries were prepared by immunoSEQ multiplex PCR; TCRdb keeps only in-frame clonotypes and omits some of them. The sample lists roughly 200,000 clones, almost 70% occurring once. The sequencing input was PBMCs. These receptors all come from a man in his forties in good health and CMV-seropositive.

The genes are TRBV7-3 and TRBJ2-3; TRBD2 aligns across 8 bases. V lost 4 bases, J lost 12 bases, and 15 bases stayed unmatched. Germline CDR1 and CDR2: SGHTA and FQGTGA. The CDR3 is 15 amino acids. Here the CDR3 reads CASSSVPGTSWPQYF. The CDR3 bases are TGTGCCAGCAGCTCTGTTCCCGGGACTAGTTGGCCTCAGTATTTT. The full variable domain, rest sourced from reference TRBV7-3 and TRBJ2-3, is GAGVSQTPSNKVTEKGKYVELRCDPISGHTALYWYRQSLGQGPEFLIYFQGTGAADDSGLPNDRFFAVRPEGSVSTLKIQRTERGDSAVYLCASSSVPGTSWPQYFGPGTRLTVL.

This chain uses TRBV7-6 with TRBJ2-5; D may be TRBD2 (6 bases). The ends were cut back, 5 bases at V and 2 bases at J, with 15 bases in the middle. This CDR3 has 15 amino acids. Germline V gives CDR1 SGHVS, CDR2 FNYEAQ. The DNA of the CDR3 is TGTGCCAGCAGCGCCGGGACTGGAACTCAAGAGACCCAGTACTTC. This encodes CASSAGTGTQETQYF.

The chain combines TRBV11-2 with TRBJ2-7; 9 bases fit TRBD1. The germline V gene encodes CDR1 SGHAT and CDR2 FQNNGV. The J segment lost 3 bases and the V segment lost 5 bases, leaving 5 bases of the junction unmatched. The CDR3 contains 14 residues. The CDR3 spells CASSPLGQGYEQYF. CDR3 bases: TGTGCCAGCAGCCCCCTGGGACAGGGCTACGAGCAGTACTTC.

This clone was observed a single time. The V and J genes are TRBV9 and TRBJ2-3; no reliable D call. The V gene lost 7 bases and the J gene lost 4 bases, with 16 bases spanning the gap. The V gene's germline CDR1 is SGDLS and CDR2 YYNGEE. CDR3 size: 14 residues. This chain's CDR3 is CASAQRLLADTQYF. CDR3 nucleotide sequence: TGTGCCAGCGCCCAGAGGCTACTGGCAGATACGCAGTATTTT.

This clone has more than one count but fewer than ten. V usage is TRBV5-1 and J usage is TRBJ2-7, with 9 bases fitting TRBD1. The CDR3 contains 14 residues. V was pared by 1 base and J by 4 bases, with 3 bases of the junction left unmatched. Germline V gives CDR1 SGHRS, CDR2 YFSETQ. CDR3 amino acids: CASSLTGGIYEQYF. Here the CDR3 DNA reads TGCGCCAGCAGCTTGACAGGGGGCATATACGAGCAGTACTTC.

The gene calls are TRBV6-1 and TRBJ2-1, with 7 nucleotides matching TRBD1. The trim removed 6 bases at V and 6 bases at J, leaving 8 bases unmatched. The CDR3 has 14 residues. Germline V gene data show CDR1 as MNHNS and CDR2 as SASEGT. CDR3 in DNA: TGTGCCAGCAGGGGGACAGTTTTAGGCAATGAGCAGTTCTTC. Translating it yields CASRGTVLGNEQFF.

The chain uses TRBV10-3 and TRBJ2-5; TRBD2 aligns across 8 bases. The closer fit of TRBJ2-7 to the DNA end suggests the J call may be wrong. In germline, CDR1 is ENHRY, CDR2 SYGVKD. The CDR3 has 13 residues. The CDR3 protein is CAMTGPAGGEQYF. CDR3 DNA: TGTGCCATGACCGGGCCCGCGGGGGGCGAGCAGTACTTC.

The genes are TRBV19 and TRBJ1-1, with 8 bases identical to TRBD1. Germline V CDR1 and CDR2: LNHDA, SQIVND (reference sequence). The CDR3 runs to 13 residues. Unmatched junction bases numbered 8, after V lost 11 bases and J lost 3 bases. The CDR3, as DNA: TGTGCCTCCTCGACAGGGGAGGACACTGAAGCTTTCTTT. It specifies CASSTGEDTEAFF. The variable domain in full, completed from reference TRBV19 and TRBJ1-1, reads DGGITQSPKYLFRKEGQNVTLSCEQNLNHDAMYWYRQDPGQGLRLIYYSQIVNDFQKGDIAEGYSVSREKKESFPLTVTSAQKNPTAFYLCASSTGEDTEAFFGQGTRLTVV.

The chain couples TRBV13 to TRBJ2-5; TRBD2 might be the D (5 bases). The CDR3 loop spans 14 amino acids. The germline CDR1 and CDR2 sequences are PRHDT and FYEKMQ (reference sequence). The ends were cut back, 3 bases at V and 2 bases at J, with 10 bases in the middle. CDR3 coding DNA: TGTGCCAGCAGCTTCGTGACGGGACAAGAGACCCAGTACTTC. This translates into CASSFVTGQETQYF.

The chain carries TRBV10-2 and TRBJ1-5; 10 nucleotides align to TRBD1. Trimming at V came to 10 bases and at J to 6 bases, leaving 15 bases not matched to a gene. The CDR3 sequence is 16 residues long. The germline CDR1 and CDR2 sequences are WSHSY and SAAADI. The CDR3 region is CATSDRGRTWGQPQHF. DNA for the CDR3: TGCGCCACATCCGACAGGGGGCGCACGTGGGGTCAGCCCCAGCATTTT.

The chain has TRBV10-3 and TRBJ2-7; a weak D match, TRBD1 (6 bases). The CDR3 runs 13 residues. Germline V CDR1 and CDR2: ENHRY, SYGVKD. V lost 2 bases to trimming and J lost 5 bases, with 10 bases between them. CDR3: CAISEGRGDEQYF. The CDR3 coding sequence is TGTGCCATCAGTGAGGGCAGGGGAGACGAGCAGTACTTC.

The chain recombines TRBV11-2 with TRBJ1-2; a weak D match, TRBD1 (5 bases). The germline gives CDR1 SGHAT, CDR2 FQNNGV. There are 16 residues in the CDR3. Trimming left V 4 bases short and J 5 bases short, with 20 bases between. Here the CDR3 reads CASSSTFLLPGYGYTF. In DNA form, the CDR3 reads TGTGCCAGCAGCTCTACTTTCCTATTACCAGGGTATGGCTACACCTTC.

The chain has TRBV27 and TRBJ2-7, with D maybe TRBD2 (6 bases). CDR1 is MNHEY, CDR2 SMNVEV, per germline (reference sequence). Trimming took 8 bases from V and 1 from J, leaving 12 bases between them. The CDR3 is 13 residues long. The CDR3 spells CASGAGSSYEQYF. The CDR3 coding sequence is TGTGCCAGCGGGGCGGGAAGTTCCTACGAGCAGTACTTC.

V and J are TRBV5-1 and TRBJ1-3; 7 bases are shared with TRBD1. Trimming cost V 4 bases and J 4 bases; bases outside gene matches: 5. Germline V gives CDR1 SGHRS, CDR2 YFSETQ. The CDR3 is 14 amino acids. The CDR3, as DNA: TGCGCCAGCAGCGTACAGGGGCAGGGAAACACCATATATTTT. Protein product: CASSVQGQGNTIYF.

This sequence joins TRBV27 and TRBJ1-5, with D hard to call. The CDR3 has 14 residues. V lost 5 bases and J lost 0, with 8 bases in between. Looked up from germline, CDR1 is MNHEY and CDR2 is SMNVEV (reference sequence). The CDR3 sequence: CASSGLNSNQPQHF. The CDR3 DNA sequence: TGTGCCAGCAGTGGACTGAATAGCAATCAGCCCCAGCATTTT.

The V call is TRBV6-1, the J call TRBJ1-1; TRBD1 is a possible D gene (6 bases). The CDR3 is 12 residues long. Trimming took off 6 bases at V and 5 bases at J, with 10 bases between the two ends. Germline V gives CDR1 MNHNS, CDR2 SASEGT. The CDR3 region is CASSYTGTEAFF. The CDR3 bases are TGTGCCAGCAGCTATACAGGGACTGAAGCTTTCTTT.

This clone was counted between two and nine times. This chain joins TRBV2 and TRBJ2-1; TRBD2 matches 7 bases. V lost 5 bases and J lost 5; bases outside the gene matches: 9. This CDR3 spans 15 amino acids. Per germline, CDR1 SNHLY and CDR2 FYNNEI. CDR3 sequence reads: CASSQGLGRDNEQFF. The CDR3 coding sequence is TGTGCCAGCAGTCAAGGACTAGGGCGGGACAATGAGCAGTTCTTC.

The rearrangement joins TRBV15 to TRBJ2-5, with D hard to call. The assigned J gene may be wrong: the sequence end matches TRBJ2-7 better. The CDR3 has 16 residues. The germline V gene encodes CDR1 LNHNV and CDR2 YYDKDF (reference sequence). The CDR3 loop is CATSRDPRSLDYEQYF. CDR3 coding DNA: TGTGCCACCAGCAGAGATCCCCGCAGCCTAGACTACGAGCAGTACTTC.

V and J are TRBV5-6 and TRBJ1-3; D call uncertain. Trimming took 4 bases from V and 6 from J, leaving 8 bases between them. Germline V gene sequence: CDR1 SGHDT, CDR2 YYEEEE. This CDR3 is 12 amino acids long. The CDR3 sequence: CASSDEENTIYF. The CDR3 nucleotides are TGTGCCAGCAGCGACGAGGAAAACACCATATATTTT. Together with reference TRBV5-6 and TRBJ1-3, the CDR3 gives the full variable domain: DAGVTQSPTHLIKTRGQQVTLRCSPKSGHDTVSWYQQALGQGPQFIFQYYEEEERQRGNFPDRFSGHQFPNYSSELNVNALLLGDSALYLCASSDEENTIYFGEGSWLTVV.

CDR3 sequence: CASSPSIGAYEQYF. In nucleotides, the CDR3 is TGTGCCAGCAGCCCGAGCATAGGGGCCTACGAGCAGTACTTC. The rearrangement joins TRBV9 to TRBJ2-7; D perhaps matches TRBD1 (5 bases). The length of the CDR3 is 14 residues. Germline V gene data show CDR1 as SGDLS and CDR2 as YYNGEE. V gave up 4 bases and J gave up 2 bases, with 13 bases separating them. The full variable domain, with the rest looked up from reference TRBV9 and TRBJ2-7, is DSGVTQTPKHLITATGQRVTLRCSPRSGDLSVYWYQQSLDQGLQFLIQYYNGEERAKGNILERFSAQQFPDLHSELNLSSLELGDSALYFCASSPSIGAYEQYFGPGTRLTVT.

This clone was counted between two and nine times. The chain uses TRBV5-1 and TRBJ2-7, with 7 bases lining up with TRBD1. This CDR3 comprises 16 residues. J was trimmed by 3 bases and V by 4 bases; bases with no gene match: 13. The germline CDR1 and CDR2 sequences are SGHRS and YFSETQ. CDR3 DNA sequence: TGCGCCAGCAGCCCCCAGGCAGGGGGAATTGTCTACGAGCAGTACTTC. Residues: CASSPQAGGIVYEQYF. Using reference TRBV5-1 and TRBJ2-7 for the parts outside the CDR3, the full variable domain is KAGVTQTPRYLIKTRGQQVTLSCSPISGHRSVSWYQQTPGQGLQFLFEYFSETQRNKGNFPGRFSGRQFSNSRSEMNVSTLELGDSALYLCASSPQAGGIVYEQYFGPGTRLTVT.

The rearrangement uses TRBV5-1 and TRBJ2-3; 12 bases line up with TRBD2. The CDR3 contains 16 residues. Looked up from germline, CDR1 is SGHRS and CDR2 is YFSETQ. The J segment lost 1 base and the V segment lost 2 bases, leaving 2 bases of the junction unmatched. The CDR3 region is CASSFPSGGGTDTQYF. The DNA of the CDR3 is TGCGCCAGCAGCTTCCCTAGCGGGGGGGGCACAGATACGCAGTATTTT.